This T cell receptor beta chain was sequenced in a study of human T cells and chemical hapten exposure. About the research overall: Patients' scalps got diphenylcyclopropenone weekly throughout the approximately 23-week study.

Germline CDR1 reads LGHNA; CDR2 reads YNFKEQ. The CDR3 consists of 13 residues. Trimming took 1 base from V and 7 from J, leaving 8 bases between them. The time point was: patch test 1, 2 weeks after DPC sensitization. Sample treatment: therapeutic diphenylcyclopropenone sensitization with weekly scalp DPC. TCRdb called the RACE reads again in MiXCR, with one record for every CDR3 protein. The sample consists of roughly 190,000 distinct CDR3 sequences, approximately 20% of them appearing once. This specimen consisted of whole blood, obtained in connection with sensitization to the hapten diphenylcyclopropenone (DPC). This TCR was recovered from a woman aged 45-65 years with alopecia areata. Some clones in this sample may be carry-over from other donors' samples. V and J are TRBV4-2 and TRBJ2-1; D is unresolved. The chain's CDR3 is CASSQAPGNEQFF. The CDR3 coding sequence is TGTGCCAGCAGCCAAGCCCCCGGTAATGAGCAGTTCTTC.